The entry below gives a single TCR beta chain sequence along with its context. There is no known antigen for this receptor. No quality values exist for individual bases; no much larger clone is one base distant. Libraries were made using the immunoSEQ multiplex PCR assay. For the multiplex PCR, a mixture combining 60 forward primers for TCR Vbeta segments and 13 reverse primers for TCR Jbeta segments was used. Amplification of the CDR3 region of rearranged TCR beta genes was performed with a multiplex PCR assay on genomic DNA. The amplified TCR beta libraries were sequenced on the Illumina HiSeq System as 87-base-pair reads. The paper's processing steps were these. A later analysis counted approximately 84 million unique TCR beta chains across the 640 or so repertoires, and around 9.9 million of these chains were shared by at least two donors. Raw reads were error-corrected and collapsed into unique sequences by a nearest-neighbor algorithm in which closely related sequences were merged to remove PCR and sequencing errors. CDR3 sequences were aligned to IMGT reference sequences to assign V, D and J gene segments. Each retained sequence needed at least a six-nucleotide match to both a V gene segment and a J gene segment. A rearrangement was called productive if the CDR3 had no stop codons and remained in frame with V and J, and every other rearrangement was called non-productive. Following IMGT convention, CDR3 was defined as the stretch from the second conserved V-encoded cysteine up to the conserved J-encoded phenylalanine. The earlier analysis of roughly 590 of the donors excluded any sequence lacking an unambiguous match to a single V gene segment. In an earlier analysis of roughly 500 of the donors, V segments were called functional above 56.7% productive rearrangements and were called segregating when the between-donor standard deviation exceeded 5%. A statistical classification framework was developed to diagnose cytomegalovirus status using the catalog of TCR beta chain sequences. A later analysis assigned V and J genes by comparing TCR nucleotide sequences with IMGT/GENE-DB human TR gene sequences. A later analysis assigned CDR3 sequences and most-parsimonious VDJ recombination scenarios with the TCRdist pipeline. In a later analysis, each TCR beta chain was defined by its CDR3 amino acid sequence together with its V-gene family, and reads lacking a unique V-gene family were excluded. A later analysis removed 592 highly shared, low-generation-probability nucleotide sequences to deal with suspected cross-contamination and a sequencing artifact. In a later analysis, a clonal expansion index was calculated for each public chain from normalized within-repertoire ranks of inferred template counts. In a later analysis, generation probabilities were computed with a VDJ recombination model fitted to out-of-frame rearrangements, and the resulting probabilities were checked against IGoR. In a later analysis, TCR-TCR, TCR-HLA and TCR-CMV co-occurrence was scored with hypergeometric tests, and a repertoire-size bias correction was applied to TCR pairs. In a later analysis, false discovery rates were estimated by permuting HLA or CMV assignments 20 times. In a later analysis, co-occurring TCRs were grouped using DBSCAN, with TCRdist sequence similarity added in when clustering inside HLA-allele-positive subsets. Repertoires with fewer than 30,000 or more than 120,000 public chains, plus five repertoires with anomalous nucleotide sharing, were excluded from co-occurrence clustering. The immuneACCESS repertoire file appears here via TCRdb, limited to in-frame rearrangements. These files lack a portion of the clones; in checked studies, under half of the deficit traces to unresolved V genes, and the cause of the others is not known. From that table come the V and J calls and clone size; the DNA was used to work out D and trimming. This sample lists about 130,000 clones; about 72% were detected once. Approximately 1.5% of the sample is held by the ten biggest clonotypes.

The cohort comprised 710 or so healthy bone marrow donors. Cohort members were all nominally healthy when sampled, although unrecorded immune exposures were likely present. The donor tested CMV seropositive, placing the donor among the 250 to 350 seropositive members of the cohort. A peripheral blood sample was collected from each donor, and TCR beta sequencing was performed on peripheral blood mononuclear cells. The Qiagen DNeasy Blood Extraction Kit was used to extract genomic DNA from the blood cell samples. This sample is part of a study of cytomegalovirus exposure and HLA in healthy donors (dated by TCRdb to 2016 to 2017). For context, the study as a whole: An earlier analysis of 587 of the donors reported approximately 280 Gb of sequence data and some 110 million unique TCR beta sequences obtained from about 170 million T cells. An early release that covered more than 550 HLA-typed donors contained about 300 gigabases of sequencing data and tens of millions of unique TCR sequences. Among the roughly 400 genotyped donors, approximately 77% belonged to the genetic ancestry cluster associated with self-reported Caucasian donors. The study aimed to test whether signatures of past pathogen exposure could be identified by cataloging public T cell receptors. The T cell repertoires of 666 subjects were profiled by immunosequencing and related to cytomegalovirus serostatus. Along with the roughly 670-subject first cohort, a separate validation cohort of some 130 different subjects was used. The study combined high-throughput TCR immunosequencing, statistical association of individual TCRs with disease status, and machine learning to predict cytomegalovirus infection status. To study patterns of TCR occurrence, a later analysis re-analyzed previously published TCR beta repertoires from 666 donors and added high-resolution HLA genotyping. In the later analysis, no new phenotypic data were used to find candidate immune exposures; instead, reliance was placed on TCR beta sequences and their occurrence across donors. In an earlier analysis of more than 550 of the donors, high-throughput TCR beta sequencing was used to judge whether each TCR beta V gene segment behaved as functional or pseudogenic. Donor age, sex, ethnicity and CMV serostatus were compiled together with the repertoire data. Genome-wide SNP genotypes for about 65% of the roughly 670 donors were used in a later genetic analysis, which treated that subset as a discovery cohort. Every repertoire in the discovery cohort had been generated on one and the same sequencing platform. HLA typing included class I and class II loci at four-digit resolution. Typing coverage differed by locus: A, B, C, DRB1 and DQB1 were typed in about 620-640 donors, DQA1 in 500 to 550, DPA1 in around 610, and DPB1 in just under 480. Roughly 5 DR-DQ haplotypes were handled as single units for association and clustering because linkage in the cohort was strong. Among about 400 genotyped donors of the cohort, an average of approximately 220,000 unique TCR beta nucleotide sequences was sequenced per donor, of which 15% to 20% were non-productive.

The investigation overall reported the following: Correlated functional status among segregating V segments might reflect linkage disequilibrium, but an unknown experimental factor could not be ruled out. A group of highly shared sequence variants was considered likely to be a technical artifact of the sequencing pipeline. HLA typing was unavailable for some donors at each locus, so association tests used only the typed subset. The presence/absence analyses assumed that sequencing depth was roughly uniform across donors, and that assumption may not be true. According to a later genetic analysis, donors in an Asian-associated ancestry cluster had fewer N-insertions in productive TCRs than the approximately 700-donor mean. A further reported finding was that TCR beta sequences accurately predicted the HLA-A and HLA-B alleles for most subjects in the first cohort. In a later analysis, most CMV-associated TCR beta chains were found to appear HLA-restricted, with HLA associations seemingly driven largely by CMV exposure. According to the authors, the approach could potentially be generalized to other disease states and immunological phenotypes. In this cohort, only TCR beta chains were sequenced, and detectable features were limited by the absence of alpha or paired-chain data. The study listed approximately 150 TCR beta chains as associated with cytomegalovirus. V-gene and J-gene trimming of TCR beta chains was associated with a missense DCLRE1C variant in a later genetic analysis, and the association was replicated in an independent cohort. In vitro tests confirmed that a few of the cytomegalovirus-associated TCR beta chains recognize cytomegalovirus antigens. In an earlier analysis of more than 500 of the donors, most TCR beta V segments appeared in productive rearrangements about 87% or about 30% of the time, broadly matching IMGT annotations. Several of the top co-occurrence clusters appeared to be linked to parvovirus B19, influenza, CMV and Epstein-Barr virus, according to a later analysis. In a later analysis, HLA-associated TCR beta chains were found to be more clonally expanded and to have lower generation probabilities than equally common non-associated chains. According to a later analysis, TCR association rates differed among HLA loci, with DRB1 alleles showing the most associated TCRs and HLA-C alleles showing the fewest. Most TCR sequences were seen in very few donors, while some public TCRs were found in many individuals. The classifier was reported to diagnose cytomegalovirus status with high specificity and sensitivity in both the original and validation cohorts. Over 15 rarely observed V segments, including chromosome 9 orphons, were excluded from the earlier analysis of several hundred of the donors because counts were too low. At a false discovery rate of 0.05, a later analysis linked 16,951 TCR beta sequences to specific HLA alleles. When HLA alleles, especially DR and DQ, strongly co-occurred, TCR associations were difficult to assign to individual alleles. The only immune exposure information available for the cohort was CMV serostatus.

Sequencing was carried out using PBMCs. The receptor was derived from a man aged 25 to 40 in good health and CMV-seropositive.

The nucleotide sequence reads TGTGCCAGCAGCGTAGCTCGGGGGACGAACACCGGGGAGCTGTTTTTT. Its translation is CASSVARGTNTGELFF. The V and J genes are TRBV9 and TRBJ2-2, and the D gene may be TRBD2, 6 bases matching. Looking up the germline V gene yields CDR1 SGDLS and CDR2 YYNGEE. From its cysteine to its phenylalanine, the CDR3 spans 16 amino acids. Here the CDR3 DNA is all that survives: 48 bases in frame from base 1. V loses 0 bases of germline sequence and J loses 0 bases, and the interval between the two ends is 9 bases.